A few counts support the clone carrying this T cell receptor beta chain. Methods described previously, with TCR primers listed, were used for bulk TCR libraries. TCRdb re-derived calls from the PCR reads in MiXCR, one entry per CDR3 protein. The data contain 80,000 to 130,000 distinct CDR3 sequences, about 35% of them singletons. The data were obtained in a study of molecular identifiers for immune sequencing clone quantification. Study background: The replicate experiment used RNA from roughly 20,000 or 100,000 naive CD8 cells. This RNA was split into five aliquots, and four of them were sequenced.

Naive CD8 libraries were made from approximately 20,000 to 1,000,000 sorted cells, and they used 10%, 30% or 50% RNA. The source material was naive CD8+ T cells from blood, with Jurkat cell RNA spiked in. The sample's subset: FACS-sorted CD8+CD4-CCR7+CD45RA+ naive T cells. The TCR comes from a human donor in good health. Some libraries in this study had Jurkat cell RNA spiked in.

The CDR3 sequence: CASSIDVWRADTQYF. CDR3 nucleotide sequence: TGTGCCAGTAGTATAGATGTTTGGAGGGCAGATACGCAGTATTTT. V and J are TRBV19 and TRBJ2-3; TRBD2 might be the D (6 bases). There are 15 residues in the CDR3. Germline values: CDR1 LNHDA, CDR2 SQIVND (reference sequence). The V end lost 0 bases, the J end lost 4 bases, and 11 bases lay between the germline ends.